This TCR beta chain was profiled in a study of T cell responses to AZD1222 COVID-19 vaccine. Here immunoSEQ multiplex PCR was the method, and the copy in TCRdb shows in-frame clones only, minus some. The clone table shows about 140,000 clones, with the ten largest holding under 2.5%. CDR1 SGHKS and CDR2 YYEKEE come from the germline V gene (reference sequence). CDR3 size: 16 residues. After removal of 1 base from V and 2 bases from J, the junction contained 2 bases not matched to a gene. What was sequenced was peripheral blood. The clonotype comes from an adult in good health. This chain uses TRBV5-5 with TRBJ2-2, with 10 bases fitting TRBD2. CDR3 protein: CASSLTSGANTGELFF. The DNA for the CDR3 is TGTGCCAGCAGCTTGACTAGCGGGGCAAACACCGGGGAGCTGTTTTTT. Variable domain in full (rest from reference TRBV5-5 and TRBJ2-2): DAGVTQSPTHLIKTRGQQVTLRCSPISGHKSVSWYQQVLGQGPQFIFQYYEKEERGRGNFPDRFSARQFPNYSSELNVNALLLGDSALYLCASSLTSGANTGELFFGEGSRLTVL.